These 27 T cell receptor beta chains share one sample of origin, sequenced in a study of blood T cell repertoires in COVID-19. Generated by immunoSEQ multiplex PCR, the TCRdb table keeps only in-frame clones and is missing some. This table has hundreds of thousands of clones, around nine tenths appearing once. Sequencing was performed on peripheral blood. These receptors were obtained from a man aged 55 to 70 with COVID-19, enrolled during active disease.

The rearrangement uses TRBV18 and TRBJ1-5; 7 positions match TRBD1. The V gene end was trimmed by 5 bases and the J gene end by 7 bases; junction bases not matched to a gene: 8. Germline lookup yields CDR1 KGHSH and CDR2 LQKENI. This CDR3 spans 14 amino acids. CDR3 DNA: TGTGCCAGCTCAACAACCAGGGGGGACCAGCCCCAGCATTTT. Residues: CASSTTRGDQPQHF.

This rearrangement joins TRBV7-2 to TRBJ2-1; TRBD1 might be the D (6 bases). Germline values: CDR1 SGHTA, CDR2 FQGNSA. The V end lost 1 base, the J end lost 4 bases, and 14 bases lay between the germline ends. The CDR3 is 16 amino acids. The CDR3 sequence: CASSLEAGAVYNEQFF. CDR3 coding DNA: TGTGCCAGCAGCTTAGAGGCAGGGGCGGTATACAATGAGCAGTTCTTC.

DNA for the CDR3: TGTGCCAGCAGTGAAGCAGGGGATGGATATGGCTACACCTTC. It codes for CASSEAGDGYGYTF. The chain employs TRBV2 and TRBJ1-2, with TRBD1 as a possible D gene (5 bases). This CDR3 is 14 amino acids long. The V and J ends lost 0 bases and 5 bases respectively, with 10 bases between them. The germline V gene encodes CDR1 SNHLY and CDR2 FYNNEI.

The J gene is TRBJ2-1, the V gene TRBV20-1, with D possibly TRBD2 on 5 matching bases. Germline values: CDR1 DFQATT, CDR2 SNEGSKA (reference sequence). This CDR3 is 10 amino acids long. V lost 3 bases, J lost 16 bases, and 13 bases lay in between. This CDR3 is CSASREGDFF. Here the CDR3 DNA reads TGCAGTGCTAGCCGGGAAGGCGACTTCTTC.

The chain joins TRBV25-1 to TRBJ2-5; 11 nucleotides align to TRBD2. CDR1 and CDR2 (germline): MGHDK, SYGVNS. There are 15 residues in the CDR3. V shed 10 bases and J 0 bases; nucleotides not matched to a gene: 7. CDR3 coding DNA: TGTGCCACGGCTAGCGGGGGGATGTACCAAGAGACCCAGTACTTC. It is translated as CATASGGMYQETQYF.

V gene TRBV12-3 or TRBV12-4 combines with J gene TRBJ1-1; weak D call: TRBD1 (6 bases). Trimming pared 6 bases from V and 6 bases from J, leaving 14 bases between. The CDR3 is 13 amino acids. For the CDR3, the DNA is TGTGCCAGCAGCCTATGGCCAGGGGCTGAAGCTTTCTTT. This codes for CASSLWPGAEAFF.

The chain uses TRBV19 and TRBJ1-6; no clear D. V lost 7 bases and J 10 bases, leaving 20 bases between the germline ends. The germline CDR1 and CDR2 sequences are LNHDA and SQIVND (reference sequence). This CDR3 region has 15 residues. CDR3 DNA sequence: TGTGCCAGTACCATGTCGGGGATACCCGGCTCACCCCTCCACTTT. Translation gives CASTMSGIPGSPLHF.

The chain couples TRBV11-3 to TRBJ2-4; TRBD1 matches 9 bases. CDR1 and CDR2 (germline): SGHNT, YENEEA. After removal of 5 bases from V and 8 bases from J, the junction contained 4 bases not matched to a gene. The CDR3 covers 13 residues. The CDR3 coding sequence is TGTGCCAGCAGCCGACAGGGGGGCGACATTCAGTACTTC. Its translation: CASSRQGGDIQYF.

The chain uses TRBV12-3 or TRBV12-4 and TRBJ2-7; D not certain. V was cut by 1 base and J by 6 bases, with 10 bases left in between. CDR3 length equals 13 residues. Here the CDR3 reads CASSLDESSEQYF. In nucleotides, the CDR3 is TGTGCCAGCAGTTTAGACGAGAGTTCCGAGCAGTACTTC.

This clone was recorded a few times. The chain uses TRBV19 and TRBJ1-1; perhaps TRBD1 as D (5 bases). The V end was cut by 7 bases, the J end by 7 bases, with 13 bases between. Germline CDR1 and CDR2: LNHDA and SQIVND (reference sequence). The CDR3 totals 12 residues. CDR3 DNA sequence: TGTGCCAGTAAGGACATAGGATTTGAAGCTTTCTTT. It specifies CASKDIGFEAFF.

The CDR3 spells CASDSPQETQYF. The CDR3 region has the DNA TGTGCCAGCGACAGTCCCCAAGAGACCCAGTACTTC. The rearrangement uses TRBV18 and TRBJ2-5; perhaps TRBD1 as D (5 bases). This CDR3 has 12 amino acids. Germline V gene lookup returns CDR1 KGHSH and CDR2 LQKENI. Trimming removed 8 bases at V and 1 base at J, with 8 bases between.

This chain connects TRBV6-5 to TRBJ1-2, with TRBD1 matching over 8 bases. Trimming took 6 bases from V and 7 from J; bases not matched to a gene: 4. Germline assignment: CDR1 MNHEY and CDR2 SVGAGI. CDR3 size: 12 residues. The CDR3 here is CASSPGGGGYTF. CDR3 bases: TGTGCCAGCAGCCCAGGGGGCGGTGGCTACACCTTC.

Turning to this clone: This sample also contains other DNA sequences that code for the same CDR3. This chain links TRBV10-2 with TRBJ2-3; D is unresolved. Germline V gene sequence: CDR1 WSHSY, CDR2 SAAADI. Trimming stripped 6 bases from V and 0 bases from J, with 13 bases between. The CDR3 sequence is 15 residues long. The CDR3, as DNA: TGCGCCAGCAGGGAATCCCCGACTAGCACAGATACGCAGTATTTT. Protein: CASRESPTSTDTQYF.

This chain connects TRBV24-1 to TRBJ2-3; the match to TRBD1 covers 9 bases. The CDR3 sequence is 15 residues long. V dropped 5 bases and J dropped 5; count of bases not matched to a gene: 7. Germline V CDR1 and CDR2: KGHDR, SFDVKD. The CDR3 bases are TGTGCCACCAGTGGACAAACAGGGGGCAGAGATACGCAGTATTTT. Protein sequence: CATSGQTGGRDTQYF.

The rearrangement uses TRBV3-1 (or the pseudogene TRBV3-2) and TRBJ1-1, with D possibly being TRBD1 (5 bases). The germline V and J ends were trimmed by 4 bases and 8 bases, with 17 bases remaining between them. CDR3 length: 14 residues. CDR1 and CDR2 (germline): LGHDT, YNNKEL (reference sequence). CDR3 residues: CASSRTSGGSEAFF. The CDR3 DNA reads TGTGCCAGCAGCCGGACGTCTGGGGGGTCCGAAGCTTTCTTT.

The chain has TRBV10-1 and TRBJ2-7; D call uncertain. The CDR3 totals 12 residues. Germline CDR1 reads WNHNN; CDR2 reads SYGVQD (reference sequence). Trimming stripped 0 bases from V and 6 bases from J, with 6 bases between. CDR3 protein: CASSESLCEQYF. The CDR3 DNA follows: TGCGCCAGCAGTGAGTCCCTCTGCGAGCAGTACTTC.

The V gene is TRBV21-1, the J gene TRBJ2-1; TRBD1, as called in the table, went unchecked against the DNA. TRBV21-1 is a pseudogene segment. CDR3 length: 16 residues. CDR3 DNA sequence: TGTGCCAGCAGCAAAGTGGGCAGGTCTACCTACAATGAGCAGTTCTTC. Translation gives CASSKVGRSTYNEQFF.

V gene TRBV11-2 combines with J gene TRBJ1-2; 8 nucleotides align to TRBD1. This CDR3 is 16 amino acids long. Germline values: CDR1 SGHAT, CDR2 FQNNGV. The ends lost 5 bases at V and 4 bases at J; junction bases unmatched: 12. The CDR3: CASSQKPDRDRYGYTF. The CDR3, as DNA: TGTGCCAGCAGCCAAAAACCGGACAGGGACCGCTATGGCTACACCTTC.

This chain connects TRBV18 to TRBJ2-1; 9 bases map to TRBD1. The CDR3 loop spans 16 amino acids. V gave up 3 bases and J gave up 4 bases; unmatched junction bases: 7. Germline assignment: CDR1 KGHSH and CDR2 LQKENI. The CDR3 here is CASSPTRTGAYNEQFF. CDR3 bases: TGTGCCAGCTCACCGACTCGGACAGGGGCTTACAATGAGCAGTTCTTC.

The genes are TRBV7-9 and TRBJ2-1, with a weak D call TRBD2 (5 bases). CDR1 SEHNR and CDR2 FQNEAQ come from the germline V gene (reference sequence). CDR3 length: 16 residues. V lost 5 bases to trimming and J lost 4 bases, with 18 bases between them. CDR3 nucleotides: TGTGCCAGCAGCCGAACCGCGGGCGCGGAGTACAATGAGCAGTTCTTC. As protein: CASSRTAGAEYNEQFF.

V gene TRBV7-2 combines with J gene TRBJ1-1; D uncertain. The V gene's germline CDR1 is SGHTA and CDR2 FQGNSA. This CDR3 has 10 amino acids. V shed 5 bases and J shed 10 bases, with 8 bases lying between them. CDR3 nucleotide sequence: TGTGCCAGCAGCCTTGGCTCAGCTTTCTTT. The encoded protein is CASSLGSAFF.

V is TRBV11-2 and J is TRBJ2-2; a weak D match, TRBD1 (5 bases). The CDR3 consists of 16 residues. Germline assignment: CDR1 SGHAT and CDR2 FQNNGV. Deletions cut 2 bases from V and 2 bases from J, with 12 bases between. The CDR3 DNA sequence: TGTGCCAGCAGCTTAAGGACCAGGGAAAACACCGGGGAGCTGTTTTTT. Translating gives CASSLRTRENTGELFF.

This chain joins TRBV10-3 and TRBJ1-1; unclear D gene. Germline CDR1 ENHRY, CDR2 SYGVKD. The CDR3 has 12 residues. V was trimmed by 5 bases and J by 1 base, leaving 5 bases between them. The DNA for the CDR3 is TGTGCCATCAGTCCTAAGAACACTGAAGCTTTCTTT. It encodes CAISPKNTEAFF.

The chain combines TRBV7-9 with TRBJ2-7; tentative D call: TRBD1 (5 bases). Germline V CDR1 and CDR2: SEHNR, FQNEAQ (reference sequence). V was trimmed by 2 bases and J by 2 bases, leaving 10 bases between them. This CDR3 has 14 residues. The CDR3 protein is CASSLPTVPYEQYF. Here the CDR3 DNA reads TGTGCCAGCAGCTTACCGACAGTTCCCTACGAGCAGTACTTC.

V gene TRBV19 combines with J gene TRBJ2-1; perhaps TRBD2 as D (6 bases). Germline lookup yields CDR1 LNHDA and CDR2 SQIVND (reference sequence). The CDR3 length is 12 residues. V lost 8 bases and J 4 bases, leaving 9 bases between the germline ends. The CDR3: CASGSGYNEQFF. In DNA, the CDR3 is TGTGCCAGTGGGAGCGGGTACAATGAGCAGTTCTTC.

The chain has TRBV5-1 and TRBJ2-2; a weak D match, TRBD2 (6 bases). CDR1 is SGHRS, CDR2 YFSETQ, per germline. The CDR3 sequence is 16 residues long. The V end was cut by 0 bases, the J end by 1 base, with 10 bases between. The CDR3 nucleotides read TGCGCCAGCAGCTTGGAGGTGGGACTGAACACCGGGGAGCTGTTTTTT. As protein: CASSLEVGLNTGELFF. The entire variable domain, with the rest obtained from reference TRBV5-1 and TRBJ2-2, is as follows: KAGVTQTPRYLIKTRGQQVTLSCSPISGHRSVSWYQQTPGQGLQFLFEYFSETQRNKGNFPGRFSGRQFSNSRSEMNVSTLELGDSALYLCASSLEVGLNTGELFFGEGSRLTVL.

This chain links TRBV28 with TRBJ2-7; D is possibly TRBD1 (6 bases). The germline V gene has CDR1 MDHEN and CDR2 SYDVKM. The CDR3 loop spans 11 amino acids. V shed 4 bases and J shed 12 bases, with 13 bases lying between them. DNA of the CDR3: TGTGCCAGCAGTTCGGACAGAACCCCGTACTTC. Translated, it gives CASSSDRTPYF.